A few counts support the clone carrying this T cell receptor (beta chain). As yet, its antigen is unknown. The data were taken from a study of T cells after yellow fever vaccination. General study points: The booster response re-showed most primary clones: approximately 95% CD4, approximately 90% CD8.

Trimming removed 9 bases from V and 8 bases from J, with 20 bases in between. This CDR3 has 14 residues. The germline V gene encodes CDR1 MDHEN and CDR2 SYDVKM. MiXCR, applied by TCRdb to the 5' RACE reads, yields one record per CDR3 protein. The table records about 330,000 distinct CDR3 sequences, 7% to 10% of them present only once. The sequences come from PBMCs, collected 45 days after the first yellow fever vaccination. The gene calls are TRBV28 and TRBJ2-1; weak D call: TRBD2 (7 bases). The clonotype comes from a young man who received the YFV17D yellow fever vaccine. The CDR3 DNA reads as TGTGCCAGTTATACCCGGGGGGCGCGCGATGAGCAGTTCTTC. Translation: CASYTRGARDEQFF.